These 30 T cell receptor beta chains were sequenced from one sample in a study of shared clonotypes between healthy human individuals. The data were produced by immunoSEQ multiplex PCR, yet TCRdb's version contains in-frame clones alone and is incomplete. Found here are a few million clones, around 90% of them singletons; the top ten hold 0.37%. Sequenced input: naive CD4+ T cells from PBMCs. The subset here: CD45RA+ positively selected. The receptors stem from a man aged 18 to 30 in good health. Some clones in this sample may be carry-over from other donors' samples.

The chain uses TRBV5-4 and TRBJ2-7; 10 bases align to TRBD1. Trimming cost V 0 bases and J 2 bases; bases outside gene matches: 2. The germline CDR1 and CDR2 sequences are SGHNT and YYREEE (reference sequence). This CDR3 comprises 15 residues. In nucleotides, the CDR3 is TGTGCCAGCAGCTTGGGGGGGACAGGGGCCTACGAGCAGTACTTC. Translating it yields CASSLGGTGAYEQYF. Full variable domain (remainder filled in from reference TRBV5-4 and TRBJ2-7): ETGVTQSPTHLIKTRGQQVTLRCSSQSGHNTVSWYQQALGQGPQFIFQYYREEENGRGNFPPRFSGLQFPNYSSELNVNALELDDSALYLCASSLGGTGAYEQYFGPGTRLTVT.

This sequence joins TRBV5-5 and TRBJ1-5; D possibly corresponds to TRBD1 (6 bases). The germline V and J ends were trimmed by 3 bases and 5 bases, with 15 bases remaining between them. Germline V gives CDR1 SGHKS, CDR2 YYEKEE (reference sequence). This CDR3 spans 15 amino acids. CDR3 nucleotide sequence: TGTGCCAGCAGCTACACAGGGAAATGGGATCAGCCCCAGCATTTT. Translated: CASSYTGKWDQPQHF.

A single count supports this clone. The CDR3 DNA is TGTGCCAGCAGTTCCCTGGGGGCCGGGACCGGGGAGCTGTTTTTT. Translating gives CASSSLGAGTGELFF. The chain uses TRBV7-3 and TRBJ2-2; TRBD1 might be the D (6 bases). This CDR3 spans 15 amino acids. V was cut by 6 bases and J by 5 bases, with 16 bases left in between. CDR1 SGHTA and CDR2 FQGTGA come from the germline V gene.

Details on this clone: The same CDR3 also results from other DNA sequences found in this sample. The chain has TRBV15 and TRBJ1-5; weak D call: TRBD1 (6 bases). The germline V and J ends were trimmed by 1 base and 4 bases, with 8 bases remaining between them. This CDR3 comprises 14 residues. CDR1 and CDR2 from the germline V gene are LNHNV and YYDKDF (reference sequence). Written as DNA, the CDR3 is TGTGCCACCAGCAGAGGAGGGGGTAATCAGCCCCAGCATTTT. Translation gives CATSRGGGNQPQHF.

The genes are TRBV27 and TRBJ1-5, with 9 nucleotides matching TRBD1. V was clipped by 5 bases and J by 0 bases; unmatched bases: 14. The CDR3 is 19 residues long. Germline lookup yields CDR1 MNHEY and CDR2 SMNVEV (reference sequence). The CDR3 DNA reads as TGTGCCAGCAGTCCCTCCCAAAGACAGGGGGAATTTAGCAATCAGCCCCAGCATTTT. Protein: CASSPSQRQGEFSNQPQHF.

V and J are TRBV28 and TRBJ1-4; TRBD1 might be the D (6 bases). The V end lost 6 bases, the J end lost 7 bases, and 12 bases lay between the germline ends. From germline, CDR1 is MDHEN and CDR2 SYDVKM. CDR3 length: 13 residues. The CDR3 spells CASREQGSEKLFF. Here the CDR3 DNA reads TGTGCCAGCAGGGAACAGGGAAGTGAAAAACTGTTTTTT.

The gene calls are TRBV28 and TRBJ2-1; D not certain. CDR1 is MDHEN, CDR2 SYDVKM, per germline. This CDR3 has 13 amino acids. V was cut by 6 bases and J by 3 bases, with 9 bases left in between. The DNA for the CDR3 is TGTGCCAGCAGAGAAGGGTTCTACAATGAGCAGTTCTTC. This gives the protein CASREGFYNEQFF.

This clone is a singleton in its sample. V and J are TRBV5-6 and TRBJ2-1; D is undetermined. CDR1 is SGHDT and CDR2 is YYEEEE in the germline V gene. V dropped 2 bases and J dropped 5 bases, with 8 bases sitting between them. This CDR3 region has 13 residues. The CDR3 reads CASSFRRDNEQFF. The CDR3 nucleotides read TGTGCCAGCAGCTTCAGAAGAGACAATGAGCAGTTCTTC.

The CDR3 here is CASSLTGIANYGYTF. The DNA for the CDR3 is TGTGCCAGCAGTTTGACAGGGATAGCTAACTATGGCTACACCTTC. The chain employs TRBV27 and TRBJ1-2, with 7 bases lining up with TRBD1. V lost 3 bases and J lost 0; bases outside the gene matches: 4. This CDR3 region has 15 residues. In germline, CDR1 is MNHEY, CDR2 SMNVEV (reference sequence).

This clone has just a few counts. The rearrangement joins TRBV19 to TRBJ1-1; D is undetermined. V lost 5 bases to trimming and J lost 0 bases, with 7 bases between them. The CDR3 totals 13 residues. The germline gives CDR1 LNHDA, CDR2 SQIVND (reference sequence). The CDR3 spells CASSPGLNTEAFF. In DNA form, the CDR3 reads TGTGCCAGTAGTCCAGGTTTGAACACTGAAGCTTTCTTT.

The CDR3 nucleotides are TGCGCCAGCAGCGAGGACACAAGCTACAATGAGCAGTTCTTC. It codes for CASSEDTSYNEQFF. This chain links TRBV5-1 with TRBJ2-1; weak D call: TRBD1 (5 bases). Trimming removed 4 bases at V and 3 bases at J, with 11 bases between. In germline, CDR1 is SGHRS, CDR2 YFSETQ. There are 14 residues in the CDR3.

The genes are TRBV15 and TRBJ2-2, with D possibly TRBD1 on 6 matching bases. Trimming cost V 2 bases and J 3 bases, with 13 bases left between them. The CDR3 has 16 residues. Germline CDR1 is LNHNV and CDR2 is YYDKDF (reference sequence). The CDR3 DNA is TGTGCCACCAGCAGAATCCAGGGGTTTGACACCGGGGAGCTGTTTTTT. Translating it yields CATSRIQGFDTGELFF. The full variable domain, in which reference TRBV15 and TRBJ2-2 provide the parts outside the CDR3, is DAMVIQNPRYQVTQFGKPVTLSCSQTLNHNVMYWYQQKSSQAPKLLFHYYDKDFNNEADTPDNFQSRRPNTSFCFLDIRSPGLGDTAMYLCATSRIQGFDTGELFFGEGSRLTVL.

A note on this clone: The same CDR3 also results from other DNA sequences found in this sample. This chain links TRBV9 with TRBJ2-3, with D possibly TRBD2 on 6 matching bases. Trimming cost V 2 bases and J 0 bases, with 13 bases left between them. Germline CDR1 and CDR2: SGDLS and YYNGEE. This CDR3 spans 16 amino acids. CDR3 in DNA: TGTGCCAGCAGCGTCGGAGGAGGGACTAGCACAGATACGCAGTATTTT. This encodes CASSVGGGTSTDTQYF.

This clone has just one count. This sequence joins TRBV11-2 and TRBJ2-2; TRBD2 agrees at 10 bases. The trim removed 2 bases at V and 4 bases at J, leaving 4 bases unmatched. This CDR3 contains 16 residues. The germline V gene has CDR1 SGHAT and CDR2 FQNNGV. This chain's CDR3 is CASSLLAGDPTGELFF. The CDR3, as DNA: TGTGCCAGCAGCTTACTAGCGGGGGACCCCACCGGGGAGCTGTTTTTT.

As DNA, the CDR3 is TGCGCCAGCAGCGGGTTTTTCGGGGAGGGTGAAAAACTGTTTTTT. Translated: CASSGFFGEGEKLFF. J is TRBJ1-4 and V is TRBV5-1; no clear D. The germline gives CDR1 SGHRS, CDR2 YFSETQ. This CDR3 is 15 amino acids long. V was clipped by 4 bases and J by 7 bases, with 17 bases between them.

The rearrangement uses TRBV4-1 and TRBJ1-2; D uncertain. Germline V gene data show CDR1 as MGHRA and CDR2 as YSYEKL. The CDR3 runs to 13 residues. V was pared by 1 base and J by 8 bases, with 11 bases between. The CDR3 DNA is TGCGCCAGCAGCCAAGTCCCTGGAGTCGGCTACACCTTC. Its translation: CASSQVPGVGYTF.

The chain is built from TRBV4-3 and TRBJ2-1; 7 bases fit TRBD2. The V gene's germline CDR1 is LGHNA and CDR2 YSLEER. CDR3 length: 16 residues. V shed 3 bases and J 6 bases; nucleotides not matched to a gene: 11. CDR3 bases: TGCGCCAGCAGCCAGAACCCTAGCGGAGGGGCCAATGAGCAGTTCTTC. It codes for CASSQNPSGGANEQFF.

The chain combines TRBV6-1 with TRBJ2-1; the D gene is possibly TRBD1 (6 bases). CDR3 length: 15 amino acids. V was cut by 5 bases and J by 0 bases, with 11 bases left in between. The V gene's germline CDR1 is MNHNS and CDR2 SASEGT. The CDR3 DNA reads TGTGCCAGCAGTCCCACAGGGCCCTCCTACAATGAGCAGTTCTTC. As protein: CASSPTGPSYNEQFF.

V is TRBV7-2 and J is TRBJ2-7; D may be TRBD2 (6 bases). The CDR3 sequence is 14 residues long. Trimming took off 9 bases at V and 3 bases at J, with 18 bases between the two ends. Germline lookup yields CDR1 SGHTA and CDR2 FQGNSA. CDR3 sequence: CASTYGGMFYEQYF. In DNA, the CDR3 is TGTGCCAGTACCTACGGCGGGATGTTCTACGAGCAGTACTTC.

CDR3 region: CASSPRQGAVGETQYF. DNA of the CDR3: TGTGCCAGCAGCCCGAGACAGGGGGCAGTTGGGGAGACCCAGTACTTC. J is TRBJ2-5 and V is TRBV11-2; 10 nucleotides align to TRBD1. The germline V gene encodes CDR1 SGHAT and CDR2 FQNNGV. V lost 5 bases and J lost 5; bases outside the gene matches: 11. CDR3 length equals 16 residues.

The chain links TRBV7-9 to TRBJ1-3; maybe TRBD1 (5 bases). CDR3 size: 14 residues. V gave up 5 bases and J gave up 6 bases, with 14 bases separating them. Germline-derived CDR1 and CDR2 are SEHNR and FQNEAQ (reference sequence). CDR3 DNA sequence: TGTGCCAGCAGCCCCAGGGCTTTGGAAAACACCATATATTTT. Translation gives CASSPRALENTIYF.

The chain uses TRBV29-1 and TRBJ1-3; D might be TRBD1 (6 bases). Per the germline V gene, CDR1 is SQVTM and CDR2 is ANQGSEA. Trimming took 1 base from V and 4 from J, leaving 11 bases between them. The CDR3 runs 14 residues. Here the CDR3 DNA reads TGCAGCGTTGAAGGGACAGTGAGGGGAAACACCATATATTTT. Translating gives CSVEGTVRGNTIYF.

V gene TRBV6-5 combines with J gene TRBJ1-2; D is undetermined. Trimming left V 6 bases short and J 8 bases short, with 16 bases between. This CDR3 is built from 13 residues. Germline lookup yields CDR1 MNHEY and CDR2 SVGAGI. The CDR3, as DNA: TGTGCCAGCAGCCGAACGGATTCGGGGGGCTACACCTTC. Its translation is CASSRTDSGGYTF.

A note on this clone: This sample includes further DNA sequences coding for the same CDR3. The chain couples TRBV5-1 to TRBJ2-2, with D hard to call. This CDR3 spans 15 amino acids. V was pared by 3 bases and J by 0 bases, with 9 bases between. CDR1 is SGHRS and CDR2 is YFSETQ in the germline V gene. The CDR3 nucleotides read TGCGCCAGCAGCTCGGGTGGGGCGAACACCGGGGAGCTGTTTTTT. Its protein is CASSSGGANTGELFF. Full variable domain (outside the CDR3, taken from reference TRBV5-1 and TRBJ2-2): KAGVTQTPRYLIKTRGQQVTLSCSPISGHRSVSWYQQTPGQGLQFLFEYFSETQRNKGNFPGRFSGRQFSNSRSEMNVSTLELGDSALYLCASSSGGANTGELFFGEGSRLTVL.

Remarks on this clone: Relative to the germline gene, one junction end is altered; a read error may explain this. V usage is TRBV2 and J usage is TRBJ1-5, with 7 bases fitting TRBD1. There are 16 residues in the CDR3. CDR1 and CDR2 (germline): SNHLY, FYNNEI. CDR3: CASREGDSQGNQPQHF. The CDR3, as DNA: TGTGCCAGCAGGGAAGGGGACAGCCAGGGCAATCAGCCCCAGCATTTT.

The chain recombines TRBV4-1 with TRBJ2-1; D is unresolved. V was pared by 5 bases and J by 9 bases, with 17 bases between. This CDR3 spans 14 amino acids. Germline loops: CDR1 MGHRA, CDR2 YSYEKL. This CDR3 is CASSDRGSGTEQFF. In nucleotides, the CDR3 is TGCGCCAGCAGCGACCGAGGCTCTGGCACTGAGCAGTTCTTC.

This sequence joins TRBV5-1 and TRBJ2-1; the D gene could be TRBD1 or TRBD2 (7 bases each). V was pared by 3 bases and J by 6 bases, with 16 bases between. Germline V gives CDR1 SGHRS, CDR2 YFSETQ. The CDR3 totals 15 residues. The DNA for the CDR3 is TGCGCCAGCAGCTCCAGCGGGACAGCAGGCAATGAGCAGTTCTTC. Protein sequence: CASSSSGTAGNEQFF. Full variable domain (rest looked up from reference TRBV5-1 and TRBJ2-1): KAGVTQTPRYLIKTRGQQVTLSCSPISGHRSVSWYQQTPGQGLQFLFEYFSETQRNKGNFPGRFSGRQFSNSRSEMNVSTLELGDSALYLCASSSSGTAGNEQFFGPGTRLTVL.

About this clone itself: The junction and the germline gene differ at one end; a read error may be behind it. This sequence joins TRBV29-1 and TRBJ2-7, with a tentative D call TRBD1 (6 bases). The CDR3 length is 18 residues. Germline-derived CDR1 and CDR2 are SQVTM and ANQGSEA. CDR3 amino acids: CGVTEGYRQVGSPYEQYF. The DNA of the CDR3 is TGCGGCGTCACGGAAGGATACCGACAGGTTGGTAGCCCCTACGAGCAGTACTTC.

CDR3 amino acids: CASSEQGAPNEKLFF. CDR3 nucleotides: TGTGCCAGCAGTGAGCAGGGGGCTCCTAATGAAAAACTGTTTTTT. The chain uses TRBV6-1 and TRBJ1-4, with TRBD1 matching 8 bases. Germline CDR1 is MNHNS and CDR2 is SASEGT. The CDR3 runs 15 residues. V trimming: 3 bases; J trimming: 3 bases; junction bases outside the gene matches: 3.

In its sample, this clone was seen once. The rearrangement links TRBV14 to TRBJ2-7, with D maybe TRBD2 (5 bases). The germline V gene has CDR1 SGHDN and CDR2 FVKESK. V lost 0 bases and J lost 5, with 14 bases in between. The CDR3 has 15 residues. The CDR3, as DNA: TGTGCCAGCAGCCAAGATGCGGGCGAAGCCAACGAGCAGTACTTC. It encodes CASSQDAGEANEQYF.